Listed below are T cell receptor beta chains from one sample, sequenced in a study of CD8 T cells in Susac syndrome. TCRdb recomputed calls from the immunoSEQ multiplex PCR reads with MiXCR, one row per CDR3 protein. Here the sample spans about 430,000 distinct CDR3 sequences, more than 80% being singletons. Sequencing used CD8+ T cells from PBMCs. Source of these receptors: a human donor with multiple sclerosis. The conserved cysteine and the conserved F or W are not part of the CDR3 here. Each record gives: clone size, V gene, CDR3 protein. Size is stated for part of the rows, as once, few or many counts, or as a class when the clone is expanded.

abundance: once; v_gene: TRBV11-2; CDR3aa: ASGETVNEQF
abundance: .; v_gene: TRBV28; CDR3aa: ASSYAGRGQPQH
abundance: .; v_gene: TRBV7-8; CDR3aa: ASSLIMVEGGAGELF
abundance: few; v_gene: TRBV6-1; CDR3aa: ASRDRVSYEQY
abundance: .; v_gene: TRBV11-1; CDR3aa: ASSEYRDEKLF
abundance: .; v_gene: TRBV6-5; CDR3aa: ASSIFSGELF
abundance: once; v_gene: TRBV12-5; CDR3aa: ASGFTTSGTPQGNVNTQY
abundance: .; v_gene: TRBV11-3; CDR3aa: ASTLSNRQREGYGYT
abundance: .; v_gene: TRBV7-8; CDR3aa: ASSYFTTSLNTEAF
abundance: .; v_gene: TRBV29-1; CDR3aa: SVPPGLAGREQF
abundance: .; v_gene: TRBV11-2; CDR3aa: ASSLGGQVNNEQF
abundance: .; v_gene: TRBV7-2; CDR3aa: ASSQHSGANVLT
abundance: .; v_gene: TRBV30; CDR3aa: AWTPGVSGNTIY
abundance: few; v_gene: TRBV6-5; CDR3aa: ASSVMREAQPQH
abundance: .; v_gene: TRBV18; CDR3aa: ASSPGLAGPSSTDTQY
abundance: .; v_gene: TRBV21-1; CDR3aa: ASSKEVARRLALQETQY
abundance: once; v_gene: TRBV27; CDR3aa: ASSLGFTGSEAF
abundance: few; v_gene: TRBV7-6; CDR3aa: ASSPTGSGEQY
abundance: .; v_gene: TRBV4-1; CDR3aa: ASSSRDRGEAF
abundance: .; v_gene: TRBV29-1; CDR3aa: SVEAGAETEAF
abundance: once; v_gene: TRBV7-9; CDR3aa: ASKKPGPPRGASTDTQY
abundance: .; v_gene: TRBV4-2; CDR3aa: ASSQDSPYEQY
abundance: once; v_gene: TRBV6-4; CDR3aa: ASSVDRESEQF
abundance: .; v_gene: TRBV3-1; CDR3aa: ASSPGHPDTIY
abundance: .; v_gene: TRBV6-5; CDR3aa: ASSSGAASSYNSPLH
abundance: .; v_gene: TRBV6-2/TRBV6-3; CDR3aa: ASIGLAEEQF
abundance: .; v_gene: TRBV10-3; CDR3aa: AISAADRGHEQY
abundance: .; v_gene: TRBV30; CDR3aa: AWSEQSGLVVQETQY
abundance: .; v_gene: TRBV30; CDR3aa: AFRDVSYEQY
abundance: .; v_gene: TRBV15; CDR3aa: ATSTAGSPLH
abundance: .; v_gene: TRBV20-1; CDR3aa: SARGRGSGNTIY
abundance: .; v_gene: TRBV27; CDR3aa: ASSFGSSLRYGYT
abundance: .; v_gene: TRBV3-1; CDR3aa: ASSRREEQF
abundance: .; v_gene: TRBV20-1; CDR3aa: SARDLTSGLYNEQF
abundance: once; v_gene: TRBV11-2; CDR3aa: ASSLIDTQY
abundance: .; v_gene: TRBV13; CDR3aa: ASSPTPSADTQY
abundance: .; v_gene: TRBV10-3; CDR3aa: ATTPGLSSGNTIY
abundance: few; v_gene: TRBV11-2; CDR3aa: ASSLLPDTQY
abundance: once; v_gene: TRBV5-1; CDR3aa: ASSWGTGATPEAF
abundance: few; v_gene: TRBV14; CDR3aa: ASRGADTQY
abundance: .; v_gene: TRBV29-1; CDR3aa: SVESGPGANVLT
abundance: .; v_gene: TRBV27; CDR3aa: ASSLRNNRADEQF
abundance: .; v_gene: TRBV4-1; CDR3aa: VSSAGPRSDTQY
abundance: .; v_gene: TRBV19; CDR3aa: ASSGTYYGYT
abundance: .; v_gene: TRBV6-1; CDR3aa: ASSAWDRAQPQH
abundance: .; v_gene: TRBV14; CDR3aa: ASSQGPGITDTQY
abundance: .; v_gene: TRBV3-1; CDR3aa: ASSQDGIAGEWDTQY
abundance: .; v_gene: TRBV14; CDR3aa: ASRARQGMNTEAF
abundance: .; v_gene: TRBV25-1; CDR3aa: ASSDRDRALNEKLF
abundance: .; v_gene: TRBV2; CDR3aa: ASSEARLGVEDGYT
abundance: .; v_gene: TRBV9; CDR3aa: ASSVAVGADMNTGELF
abundance: .; v_gene: TRBV7-6; CDR3aa: ASSLGDSTGELF
abundance: .; v_gene: TRBV7-6; CDR3aa: ASSSEGQNLYEQY
abundance: .; v_gene: TRBV2; CDR3aa: ASILWGDTEAF